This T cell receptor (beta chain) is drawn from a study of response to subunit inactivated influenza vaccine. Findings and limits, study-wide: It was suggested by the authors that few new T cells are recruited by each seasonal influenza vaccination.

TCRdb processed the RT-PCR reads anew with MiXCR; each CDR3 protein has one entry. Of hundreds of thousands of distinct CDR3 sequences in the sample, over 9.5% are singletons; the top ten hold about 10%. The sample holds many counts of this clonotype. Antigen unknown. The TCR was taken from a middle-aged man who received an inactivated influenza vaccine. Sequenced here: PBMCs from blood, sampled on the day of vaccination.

CDR3 in DNA: TGCAGTGCTAGAGATCCAGACACCGGGGAGCTGTTTTTT. This encodes CSARDPDTGELFF. The chain is built from TRBV20-1 and TRBJ2-2, with no clear D. The CDR3 sequence is 13 residues long. The V gene lost 0 bases and the J gene lost 3 bases, with 5 bases spanning the gap. Germline V gene data show CDR1 as DFQATT and CDR2 as SNEGSKA (reference sequence).